The present T cell receptor (beta chain) was sequenced within a study of breast tumors, draining lymph nodes, adjacent tissues. This clonotype was seen ten or more times. No antigen is known for it. General observations from the study: The lymph node origin of tumor T cells was framed as consistent with a hypothesis, not demonstrated. Tumor TCR diversity was below lymph nodes but above nontumor tissue. Luminal-like breast cancer showed significantly higher tumor–nontumor repertoire similarity than basal-like.

The CDR3 covers 17 residues. Germline V gene data show CDR1 as LGHNA and CDR2 as YNFKEQ. Trimming pared 0 bases from V and 2 bases from J, leaving 15 bases between. Breast cancer patients provided tissue from their axillary draining lymph nodes. TCRdb redid the calling of the multiplex PCR reads with MiXCR, one entry per CDR3 protein. The data contain about 230,000 distinct CDR3 sequences, about a third of them singletons. This chain joins TRBV4-2 and TRBJ2-3; D gene ambiguous. Sequencing used axillary lymph node tissue. The TCR sequence derives from a female donor with breast cancer. Some clones in this sample may be carry-over from other donors' samples. The chain's CDR3 is CASSQESQNLNTDTQYF. DNA for the CDR3: TGTGCCAGCAGCCAAGAATCCCAGAACCTGAACACAGATACGCAGTATTTT.